These T cell receptor beta chains were read from a single sample in a study of T cells in Graves' hyperthyroidism and ophthalmopathy. TCRdb re-called the multiplex PCR reads with MiXCR, one entry per CDR3 protein. The table has around 620,000 distinct CDR3 sequences, 16% seen once; the top ten hold 3.8%. Material for sequencing was blood. These receptors were obtained from a woman in her thirties with Graves' hyperthyroidism. CDR3s include the opening cysteine and the closing phenylalanine or tryptophan. The D gene is left open where the match is weak. Size tells how often a clone was seen (once, few, many) or the class of an expanded clone, and some rows leave it out.

>TRBV14|TRBJ2-7|few|NA
TGTGCCAGCAGCCAAGGAGGGGTCAGGGGCGCTACCCACGAGCAGTACTTC
CASSQGGVRGATHEQYF
>TRBV15|TRBJ2-7|few|TRBD2
TGTGCCACCAGCGTAAAAGCGGGACCTTACGAGCAGTACTTC
CATSVKAGPYEQYF
>TRBV29-1|TRBJ2-2|many|NA
TGCAGCGTTGAAGAGGGGGACACCGGGGAGCTGTTTTTT
CSVEEGDTGELFF
>TRBV5-1|TRBJ2-7|few|NA
TGCGTCAGCAGCCCTGCCAGGGACTACGAGCAGTACTTC
CVSSPARDYEQYF
>TRBV15|TRBJ1-5|many|NA
TGTGCCACCAGCCGATCCGACGCTAGCAATCAGCCCCAGCATTTT
CATSRSDASNQPQHF
>TRBV9|TRBJ2-7|many|TRBD2
TGTGCCAGCAGCGTGGGACTAGCGGGACGGTACGAGCAGTACTTC
CASSVGLAGRYEQYF
>TRBV28|TRBJ2-7|many|TRBD1
TGTGCCAGCTATTACTCGGGACAGGGGAAATTGTACGAGCAGTACTTC
CASYYSGQGKLYEQYF
>TRBV20-1|TRBJ2-7|many|NA
TGCAGTGCTAGAGATCTTGGCAGTTCCTACGAGCAGTACTTC
CSARDLGSSYEQYF
>TRBV7-3|TRBJ2-2|many|NA
TGTGCCAGCAGCTTAACTCCGGGGACCGGGGAGCTGTTTTTT
CASSLTPGTGELFF
>TRBV3-1|TRBJ2-2|many|TRBD2
TGTGCCAGCAGCCAAGGCGGGAGGGGCTGGAACACCGGGGAGCTGTTTTTT
CASSQGGRGWNTGELFF
>TRBV28|TRBJ1-4|NA|NA
TGTGCCAGCAGAATACCCTCGGGGCGGGAAAAACTGTTTTTT
CASRIPSGREKLFF
>TRBV20-1|TRBJ2-3|NA|TRBD2
TGCAGCTCACAACGGGGGGTGAGCGGACGTACTAGCACAGATACGCAGTATTTT
CSSQRGVSGRTSTDTQYF
>TRBV12-3/TRBV12-4|TRBJ1-5|many|NA
TGTGCCAGCAATCTAATGGGACGGTCAAAGCCCCAGCATTTT
CASNLMGRSKPQHF
>TRBV14|TRBJ2-1|NA|NA
TGTGCCAGCAGCCAAGGGGCGGACAATGAGCAGTTCTTC
CASSQGADNEQFF
>TRBV13|TRBJ2-1|few|TRBD2
TGTGCCAGCAGCTCTATGCTTATACCCGGGACTAGACAAAGAGGGGTACACAATGAGCAGTTCTTC
CASSSMLIPGTRQRGVHNEQFF
>TRBV28|TRBJ2-3|many|NA
TGTGCCAGCAGTTTGGTTGCTCGCACAGATACGCAGTATTTT
CASSLVARTDTQYF
>TRBV28|TRBJ2-7|many|TRBD1
TGTGCCAGCAGTTATGTCCGGGACAGGGGTTACGAGCAGTACTTC
CASSYVRDRGYEQYF
>TRBV14|TRBJ2-1|few|TRBD2
TGTGCCAGCAGCCAAGTTAGCGGGTGGGACTACAATGAGCAGTTCTTC
CASSQVSGWDYNEQFF
>TRBV7-9|TRBJ2-7|many|TRBD2
TGTGCCAGCAGCTTATCCCCTAGCGGCGGAGAGCAGTACTTC
CASSLSPSGGEQYF
>TRBV25-1|TRBJ2-3|few|TRBD2
TGTGCCAGCAGTGAATACCTTAGCGGGGATACGCAGTATTTT
CASSEYLSGDTQYF
>TRBV5-4|TRBJ2-3|NA|TRBD1
TGTGCCAGCAGATACACCGGGACAGGCGGAGATACGCAGTATTTT
CASRYTGTGGDTQYF
>TRBV11-2|TRBJ2-7|many|TRBD1
TGTGCCAGCAGCTTAGCTAGACAGGGGGGCTACGAGCAGTACTTC
CASSLARQGGYEQYF
>TRBV29-1|TRBJ2-7|few|NA
TGCAGCGTTGTGAGGAATCGGGGCTACGAGCAGTACTTC
CSVVRNRGYEQYF
>TRBV18|TRBJ2-1|few|TRBD1
TGTGCCAGCTCAGACTTACAGGGGTTCTCCTACAATGAGCAGTTCTTC
CASSDLQGFSYNEQFF
>TRBV14|TRBJ2-7|many|NA
TGTGCCAGCAGCCAAGATTCGATAGCGTACTACGAGCAGTACTTC
CASSQDSIAYYEQYF
>TRBV20-1|TRBJ1-2|many|TRBD1
TGCAGTGCTCCCCGACAGGGAGCTAACTATGGCTACACCTTC
CSAPRQGANYGYTF
>TRBV7-2|TRBJ2-5|many|NA
TGTGCCAGCAGCTTGGCAGCGGAGACCCAGTACTTC
CASSLAAETQYF
>TRBV18|TRBJ1-2|few|NA
TGTGCCAGCTCACCAAGGGACCGGGGCTACACCTTC
CASSPRDRGYTF
>TRBV29-1|TRBJ1-1|few|TRBD1
TGCAGCGCTGGGAGGCAGGGGGTGTCCACTGAAGCTTTCTTT
CSAGRQGVSTEAFF
>TRBV28|TRBJ2-7|many|NA
TGTGCCAGCAGTCTGACGGGGGCGCATCCCTACGAGCAGTACTTC
CASSLTGAHPYEQYF
>TRBV12-3/TRBV12-4|TRBJ2-7|NA|NA
TGTGCCAGCAGTTCCACCTACAATGAGCAGTACTTC
CASSSTYNEQYF
>TRBV7-3|TRBJ2-1|many|NA
TGTGCCAGCAGCTTAACGGGGGGGGCTAGCGGATACAATGAGCAGTTCTTC
CASSLTGGASGYNEQFF
>TRBV28|TRBJ2-3|many|TRBD2
TGTGCCAGCAGCTCAACCGGGACTAGCGGAGATACGCAGTATTTT
CASSSTGTSGDTQYF
>TRBV28|TRBJ2-1|many|NA
TGTGCCAGCAGTTCACAGGGAGGCTCCTACAATGAGCAGTTCTTC
CASSSQGGSYNEQFF
>TRBV20-1|TRBJ2-7|few|NA
TGCAGTGCCACCAACTTCCCCTACGAGCAGTACTTC
CSATNFPYEQYF
>TRBV11-2|TRBJ1-5|NA|TRBD1
TGTGCCAGCAGCTTAGGACAGGGGACCAATCAGCCCCAGCATTTT
CASSLGQGTNQPQHF
>TRBV7-6|TRBJ2-1|many|NA
TGTGCCAGCAGCTTATTCTCGACTAGTGTGTCCTACAATGAGCAGTTCTTC
CASSLFSTSVSYNEQFF
>TRBV11-2|TRBJ1-1|NA|NA
TGTGCCAGCAGCGTAGAGGGGAGCGGGGGCACTGAAGCTTTCTTT
CASSVEGSGGTEAFF
>TRBV2|TRBJ1-2|many|TRBD1
TGTGCCAGCAGAGACGGACAGGGGGCTTACTATGGCTACACCTTC
CASRDGQGAYYGYTF
>TRBV9|TRBJ2-3|few|TRBD2
TGTGCCAGCAGCGCAGCTAGCGGGAGCACAGATACGCAGTATTTT
CASSAASGSTDTQYF
>TRBV4-1|TRBJ2-4|few|NA
TGCGCCAGCAGCGGGCGGGACAGTTTAGCCAAAAACATTCAGTACTTC
CASSGRDSLAKNIQYF
>TRBV11-2|TRBJ2-7|many|TRBD1
TGTGCCAGCAGTTCCGGGACAGACATTTACGAGCAGTACTTC
CASSSGTDIYEQYF
>TRBV7-8|TRBJ2-1|few|TRBD1
TGTGCCAGCAGCTTAGTCTCCGGGACAGGGGTTTTAAATGAGCAGTTCTTC
CASSLVSGTGVLNEQFF
>TRBV2|TRBJ1-4|many|TRBD1
TGTGCCGGTCACAGGGGCTCTGAAAAACTGTTTTTT
CAGHRGSEKLFF
>TRBV5-5|TRBJ2-3|NA|NA
TGTGCCAGCAGCGTAGGGCGTACCTACTACACTAGCACAGATACGCAGTATTTT
CASSVGRTYYTSTDTQYF
>TRBV2|TRBJ2-3|many|NA
TGTGCCAGCACTGGAAGAGCAGATACGCAGTATTTT
CASTGRADTQYF
>TRBV12-3/TRBV12-4|TRBJ1-3|many|NA
TGTGCCAGCAGTTTAGTATCGGGCCTTGCTGGAAACACCATATATTTT
CASSLVSGLAGNTIYF
>TRBV29-1|TRBJ1-2|NA|NA
TGCAGCGGTGGACAGACCAACTATGGCTACACCTTC
CSGGQTNYGYTF